This passage covers 29 T cell receptor beta chains from one sample sequenced in a study of CD8+CD57+ T cells in acquired aplastic anemia. CDR3 and TCR beta VDJ profiling relied on genomic DNA as the template. Each CDR3 protein is one row after TCRdb ran MiXCR on the reads. The data contain about 190,000 distinct CDR3 sequences, about 53% of them singletons. The sequencing sample was made of sorted CD4+, CD8+, or CD8+CD57+ T cells (not recorded which) from PBMCs. Receptor source: a human donor in good health, serving as a control.

The table lists this clonotype with many counts. The rearrangement uses TRBV19 and TRBJ1-6; D gene ambiguous. The CDR3 is 12 residues long. V lost 7 bases and J lost 5, with 6 bases in between. Germline lookup yields CDR1 LNHDA and CDR2 SQIVND (reference sequence). The DNA of the CDR3 is TGTGCCAGTACCACCAATAATTCACCCCTCCACTTT. It specifies CASTTNNSPLHF.

The rearrangement links TRBV24-1 to TRBJ1-2; the D gene is possibly TRBD1 (6 bases). Trimming stripped 3 bases from V and 7 bases from J, with 14 bases between. This CDR3 contains 14 residues. The germline V gene has CDR1 KGHDR and CDR2 SFDVKD. The CDR3 nucleotides are TGTGCCACCAGTGATAGGCAAAGGGGGACTGGCTACACCTTC. It encodes CATSDRQRGTGYTF.

In this sample, this clonotype turned up a few times. The chain carries TRBV30 and TRBJ1-1; possible D gene TRBD1, 5 bases. Trimming cost V 1 base and J 1 base, with 13 bases left between them. Germline-derived CDR1 and CDR2 are GTSNPN and SVGIG (reference sequence). CDR3 size: 15 residues. This chain's CDR3 is CAWSGLAGWNTEAFF. The CDR3 nucleotides read TGTGCCTGGAGTGGGCTGGCAGGGTGGAACACTGAAGCTTTCTTT. Full variable domain (rest looked up from reference TRBV30 and TRBJ1-1): SQTIHQWPATLVQPVGSPLSLECTVEGTSNPNLYWYRQAAGRGLQLLFYSVGIGQISSEVPQNLSASRPQDRQFILSSKKLLLSDSGFYLCAWSGLAGWNTEAFFGQGTRLTVV.

The rearrangement links TRBV6-5 to TRBJ2-7; D is unresolved. Trimming left V 6 bases short and J 0 bases short, with 6 bases between. CDR1 MNHEY and CDR2 SVGAGI come from the germline V gene. There are 12 residues in the CDR3. CDR3 in DNA: TGTGCCAGCAGGAGAGGCTCCTACGAGCAGTACTTC. Translating gives CASRRGSYEQYF.

As for this clonotype: A much more abundant neighbour one base away suggests this may be a read error. The genes are TRBV10-3 and TRBJ1-5; the D is unclear. Per the germline V gene, CDR1 is ENHRY and CDR2 is SYGVKD. The CDR3 consists of 14 residues. V dropped 5 bases and J dropped 6 bases, with 14 bases sitting between them. CDR3 in amino acids: CAISYFGVSQPQHF. The CDR3 region has the DNA TGTGCCATCAGTTACTTCGGGGTTTCTCAGCCCCAGCATTTT.

This clonotype was recorded at least ten times. V and J are TRBV28 and TRBJ1-2; D gene unclear. The germline CDR1 and CDR2 sequences are MDHEN and SYDVKM. The V end lost 1 base, the J end lost 5 bases, and 11 bases lay between the germline ends. The CDR3 is 14 amino acids. For the CDR3, the DNA is TGTGCCAGCAGTTTATCCGCCTCGTGGTATGGCTACACCTTC. Translating it yields CASSLSASWYGYTF.

In DNA, the CDR3 is TGTGCCAGCAGTACCCCGGGGCTAGCGGGGGGGACCTACGAGCAGTACTTC. Residues: CASSTPGLAGGTYEQYF. The chain is built from TRBV7-9 and TRBJ2-7, with TRBD2 matching over 12 bases. The CDR3 covers 17 residues. Germline V gene data show CDR1 as SEHNR and CDR2 as FQNEAQ (reference sequence). With 6 bases clipped from V and 2 bases from J, the junction kept 11 bases outside the gene matches.

The rearrangement joins TRBV28 to TRBJ1-1; no clear D gene. Germline loops: CDR1 MDHEN, CDR2 SYDVKM. The CDR3 totals 15 residues. Trimming left V 2 bases short and J 0 bases short, with 10 bases between. CDR3 nucleotide sequence: TGTGCCAGCAGTTTAAGGGCCACAGTGAACACTGAAGCTTTCTTT. This gives the protein CASSLRATVNTEAFF.

The CDR3 region has the DNA TGCAGTGCGCTCCGGGACAGGGGGCCAGCTAATGAAAAACTGTTTTTT. Its translation is CSALRDRGPANEKLFF. V gene TRBV20-1 combines with J gene TRBJ1-4, with 12 bases lining up with TRBD1. This CDR3 comprises 16 residues. The V gene end was trimmed by 6 bases and the J gene end by 3 bases; junction bases not matched to a gene: 8. Germline lookup yields CDR1 DFQATT and CDR2 SNEGSKA (reference sequence).

The CDR3: CASSFRRTTIGYTF. DNA of the CDR3: TGTGCCAGCAGCTTTCGACGGACAACTATAGGCTACACCTTC. V usage is TRBV7-9 and J usage is TRBJ1-2; D may be TRBD1 (5 bases). V was clipped by 3 bases and J by 8 bases, with 16 bases between them. The CDR3 extends over 14 amino acids. Germline values: CDR1 SEHNR, CDR2 FQNEAQ (reference sequence).

This rearrangement joins TRBV15 to TRBJ2-7; 9 bases agree with TRBD1. The CDR3 covers 14 residues. Germline CDR1 LNHNV, CDR2 YYDKDF (reference sequence). V lost 0 bases and J lost 5; bases outside the gene matches: 2. In DNA form, the CDR3 reads TGTGCCACCAGCAGAGAGGGACAGGGCGACGAGCAGTACTTC. Protein product: CATSREGQGDEQYF.

The rearrangement links TRBV4-1 to TRBJ1-5; D possibly corresponds to TRBD1 (6 bases). The V end was cut by 1 base, the J end by 6 bases, with 13 bases between. This CDR3 region has 15 residues. In germline, CDR1 is MGHRA, CDR2 YSYEKL. CDR3 nucleotide sequence: TGCGCCAGCAGCCAAGGCCGGGGGCGCGGTCAGCCCCAGCATTTT. Amino acid sequence: CASSQGRGRGQPQHF.

This clonotype occurred a few times. The chain is built from TRBV28 and TRBJ2-1; 9 bases line up with TRBD2. V lost 9 bases, J lost 1 base, and 7 bases stayed unmatched. The CDR3 contains 15 residues. CDR1 MDHEN and CDR2 SYDVKM come from the germline V gene. The DNA for the CDR3 is TGTGCCAGTTGGCGGGGGGGTGGTTCCTACAATGAGCAGTTCTTC. Protein sequence: CASWRGGGSYNEQFF.

This chain connects TRBV10-1 to TRBJ1-1; the match to TRBD1 covers 7 bases. The CDR3 totals 13 residues. CDR1 is WNHNN, CDR2 SYGVQD, per germline (reference sequence). V was clipped by 6 bases and J by 5 bases; unmatched bases: 6. The CDR3 region has the DNA TGCGCCAGCAGAGCAAGACAGGGAACTGAAGCTTTCTTT. Residues: CASRARQGTEAFF.

The gene calls are TRBV10-1 and TRBJ2-7; 9 bases are a match to TRBD1. J lost 3 bases, V lost 3 bases, and 12 bases had no gene match. Per the germline V gene, CDR1 is WNHNN and CDR2 is SYGVQD (reference sequence). The CDR3 runs 17 residues. CDR3 coding DNA: TGCGCCAGCAGTGACATTTCGAGGGACAGGGTAAACTACGAGCAGTACTTC. Translating it yields CASSDISRDRVNYEQYF.

The chain couples TRBV6-1 to TRBJ2-7; 8 bases are shared with TRBD1. The CDR3 is 14 residues long. Germline trimming cut 4 bases from V and 5 bases from J; bases unmatched to any gene: 7. Germline values: CDR1 MNHNS, CDR2 SASEGT. The CDR3 DNA is TGTGCCAGCAGTGGGGCAGGGGGCAGGAACGAGCAGTACTTC. Protein product: CASSGAGGRNEQYF.

The chain combines TRBV7-9 with TRBJ1-4, with D possibly TRBD1 on 6 matching bases. The CDR3 covers 15 residues. Germline lookup yields CDR1 SEHNR and CDR2 FQNEAQ (reference sequence). Trimming left V 4 bases short and J 0 bases short, with 9 bases between. The CDR3 DNA reads TGTGCCAGCAGCTCTCGGACAGCAACTAATGAAAAACTGTTTTTT. Protein: CASSSRTATNEKLFF. The full variable domain, completed using reference TRBV7-9 and TRBJ1-4, is DTGVSQNPRHKITKRGQNVTFRCDPISEHNRLYWYRQTLGQGPEFLTYFQNEAQLEKSRLLSDRFSAERPKGSFSTLEIQRTEQGDSAMYLCASSSRTATNEKLFFGSGTQLSVL.

This chain uses TRBV20-1 with TRBJ2-3; no firm D call. Trimming cost V 0 bases and J 0 bases, with 10 bases left between them. Germline-derived CDR1 and CDR2 are DFQATT and SNEGSKA (reference sequence). The CDR3 extends over 15 amino acids. In DNA form, the CDR3 reads TGCAGTGCTAGAGATTCTGTCCTTAGCACAGATACGCAGTATTTT. Encoded protein: CSARDSVLSTDTQYF.

This clonotype came up many times. V usage is TRBV20-1 and J usage is TRBJ2-7; D is ambiguous. CDR3 size: 11 residues. Germline CDR1 and CDR2: DFQATT and SNEGSKA (reference sequence). Trimming pared 3 bases from V and 4 bases from J, leaving 7 bases between. The CDR3 sequence: CSASLAYEQYF. As DNA, the CDR3 is TGCAGTGCTAGTCTGGCTTACGAGCAGTACTTC.

The chain uses TRBV5-1 and TRBJ1-1; the match to TRBD1 covers 9 bases. The junction had 7 bases not matched to a gene; V was cut back by 1 base and J by 6 bases. The CDR3 has 15 amino acids. The germline V gene encodes CDR1 SGHRS and CDR2 YFSETQ. This chain's CDR3 is CASSLTQTGGAEAFF. CDR3 DNA sequence: TGCGCCAGCAGCTTGACTCAGACAGGGGGAGCTGAAGCTTTCTTT.

This rearrangement joins TRBV7-9 to TRBJ1-1; 11 bases fit TRBD1. The CDR3 is 15 amino acids. The V gene's germline CDR1 is SEHNR and CDR2 FQNEAQ (reference sequence). J gave up 5 bases and V 6 bases, and 8 bases lay outside the gene matches. The CDR3 sequence: CASSPPGQGETEAFF. CDR3 bases: TGTGCCAGCAGTCCTCCGGGACAGGGGGAGACTGAAGCTTTCTTT.

The chain employs TRBV4-3 and TRBJ2-3, with TRBD2 matching 8 bases. The ends lost 0 bases at V and 2 bases at J; junction bases unmatched: 7. Germline-derived CDR1 and CDR2 are LGHNA and YSLEER. The CDR3 totals 17 residues. CDR3 nucleotide sequence: TGCGCCAGCAGCCAAGATCCCAGCGGGGGAGTCACAGATACGCAGTATTTT. Translation gives CASSQDPSGGVTDTQYF.

Comments on this clonotype: Here the CDR3 omits its conserved ending phenylalanine or tryptophan, so a read error is the likely source. V and J are TRBV7-6 and TRBJ2-1; 7 nucleotides line up with TRBD2. Germline CDR1 is SGHVS and CDR2 is FNYEAQ. This CDR3 is built from 14 residues. Trimming removed 4 bases from V and 4 bases from J; junction bases left unmatched: 4. The CDR3 DNA sequence: TGTGCCAGCAGCTGGGGGGGGGGGTACAATGAGCAGTTCCTC. Amino acids: CASSWGGGYNEQFL.

The CDR3 protein is CSARGRQGLYGYTF. CDR3 DNA sequence: TGCAGTGCTAGAGGTCGACAGGGGCTCTATGGCTACACCTTC. The chain couples TRBV20-1 to TRBJ1-2, with 8 bases matching TRBD1. With 1 base clipped from V and 4 bases from J, the junction kept 5 bases outside the gene matches. The CDR3 totals 14 residues. Germline values: CDR1 DFQATT, CDR2 SNEGSKA (reference sequence).

V usage is TRBV19 and J usage is TRBJ1-3, with TRBD1 as a possible D gene (5 bases). The CDR3 is 16 amino acids. V lost 6 bases and J lost 5, with 20 bases in between. The germline CDR1 and CDR2 sequences are LNHDA and SQIVND (reference sequence). CDR3 sequence: CASRGTTYEQRNTIYF. CDR3 in DNA: TGTGCCAGTAGAGGGACCACCTACGAGCAGCGAAACACCATATATTTT.

The chain carries TRBV24-1 and TRBJ2-7; 10 nucleotides line up with TRBD2. With 0 bases clipped from V and 11 bases from J, the junction kept 9 bases outside the gene matches. Per germline, CDR1 KGHDR and CDR2 SFDVKD. The CDR3 length is 15 residues. The CDR3 bases are TGTGCCACCAGTGATTTGTGCCTAGCGGGAGTTAAGAAGTACGTC. Translated: CATSDLCLAGVKKYV.

This chain uses TRBV2 with TRBJ1-5; 8 bases are a match to TRBD1. This CDR3 contains 16 residues. V was pared by 4 bases and J by 5 bases, with 10 bases of the junction left unmatched. From germline, CDR1 is SNHLY and CDR2 FYNNEI. CDR3: CASSATRDRGYQPQHF. The DNA of the CDR3 is TGTGCCAGCAGTGCAACACGCGACAGGGGATATCAGCCCCAGCATTTT.

The V and J genes are TRBV7-2 and TRBJ2-5; the match to TRBD2 covers 10 bases. The CDR3 loop spans 13 amino acids. Trimming removed 5 bases from V and 5 bases from J; junction bases left unmatched: 2. The germline gives CDR1 SGHTA, CDR2 FQGNSA. This CDR3 is CASSRTSGETQYF. The CDR3 DNA reads TGTGCCAGCAGCCGGACTAGCGGCGAGACCCAGTACTTC.

This clonotype has ten or more counts. The chain combines TRBV20-1 with TRBJ2-6, with unresolved D. Germline V gene sequence: CDR1 DFQATT, CDR2 SNEGSKA (reference sequence). The V and J ends lost 4 bases and 2 bases respectively, with 12 bases between them. The CDR3 consists of 15 residues. This chain's CDR3 is CSAIPSSTGANVLTF. The CDR3 DNA follows: TGCAGTGCTATCCCCTCGTCGACTGGGGCCAACGTCCTGACTTTC.